The sequence of this T cell receptor (beta chain) was determined in a study of OX40 agonist ivuxolimab in advanced cancers. Generated by immunoSEQ multiplex PCR, the TCRdb table keeps only in-frame clones and is missing some. The sample yields about 77,000 clones, over 70% seen once. This CDR3 is 13 amino acids long. Germline CDR1 and CDR2: MGHDK and SYGVNS. This specimen was CD4+ or CD8+ T cells sorted from blood, taken in a trial of the OX40 agonist ivuxolimab. This TCR was recovered from an adult with an advanced solid tumor such as melanoma, head and neck, liver or kidney cancer. The genes are TRBV25-1 and TRBJ2-5, with unresolved D. The DNA end is a closer match to TRBJ2-7, so the J assignment may be wrong. This chain's CDR3 is CASSAPYSYEQYF. The CDR3 coding sequence is TGTGCCAGCAGTGCCCCGTACAGCTACGAGCAGTACTTC.